This TCR beta chain was obtained from a study of neoadjuvant nivolumab and ipilimumab in lung cancer. The study, taken as a whole, reports: Higher pretherapy blood TCR richness went with higher resected-tumor richness.

On this clone: No antigen is known for it.

The CDR3 runs to 12 residues. Trimming removed 6 bases from V and 4 bases from J, with 6 bases in between. Germline V gene data show CDR1 as MNHEY and CDR2 as SMNVEV (reference sequence). Method: immunoSEQ multiplex PCR; TCRdb's copy keeps in-frame clones and lacks some. The data contain about 18,000 clones, 87% of them singletons. The origin of this receptor is an adult with non-small cell lung cancer. This specimen consisted of peripheral blood, obtained before neoadjuvant nivolumab, alone or with ipilimumab. This chain connects TRBV27 to TRBJ2-2; D gene ambiguous. The CDR3 region is CASSLATGELFF. DNA of the CDR3: TGTGCCAGCAGCCTCGCCACCGGGGAGCTGTTTTTT.